The 26 T cell receptor beta chains given below trace back to one sample, sequenced in a study of CD8+CD57+ T cells in acquired aplastic anemia. Genomic DNA, serving as template, underwent TCR beta VDJ and CDR3 profiling. Using its own MiXCR run on the reads, TCRdb lists one record per CDR3 protein. The sample has just over 400,000 distinct CDR3 sequences, 65% to 75% seen once. The source material was sorted CD4+, CD8+, or CD8+CD57+ T cells (not recorded which) from PBMCs. The receptors come from a human donor in good health, serving as a control.

The chain is built from TRBV11-2 and TRBJ2-7, with 12 bases fitting TRBD2. Germline CDR1 SGHAT, CDR2 FQNNGV. J was trimmed by 4 bases and V by 5 bases; bases with no gene match: 9. This CDR3 is built from 16 residues. CDR3 sequence: CASSPTSGGTWYEQYF. CDR3 sequence (DNA): TGTGCCAGCAGCCCGACTAGCGGGGGAACTTGGTACGAGCAGTACTTC.

Concerning this clonotype: A much larger clone lies a single base off, so this may be a read error. The chain is built from TRBV6-1 and TRBJ1-6, with D possibly being TRBD1 (6 bases). The ends were cut back, 5 bases at V and 9 bases at J, with 14 bases in the middle. CDR1 MNHNS and CDR2 SASEGT come from the germline V gene. The CDR3 has 14 residues. CDR3 sequence: CASSLGAPSSPLHF. As DNA, the CDR3 is TGTGCCAGCAGTCTGGGGGCCCCTAGTTCACCCCTCCACTTT.

Many counts were recorded for this clonotype. A much larger clonotype is one base distant, so this may be a read error. This chain links TRBV24-1 with TRBJ2-3, with TRBD1 identical over 11 bases. Germline CDR1 and CDR2: KGHDR and SFDVKD. The CDR3 totals 14 residues. The CDR3, as DNA: TGTGTCACCGAGGACAGGGGGCGCGAAGATACGCAGTATTTT. Protein: CVTEDRGREDTQYF.

This clonotype was recorded at least ten times. The chain combines TRBV19 with TRBJ2-3, with 9 positions matching TRBD2. From germline, CDR1 is LNHDA and CDR2 SQIVND (reference sequence). The CDR3 spans 17 residues. V lost 4 bases and J lost 4; bases outside the gene matches: 12. CDR3 region: CASSRMAGGPPADTQYF. CDR3 bases: TGTGCCAGTAGTAGGATGGCGGGGGGGCCCCCCGCAGATACGCAGTATTTT.

This clonotype was counted many times. This chain links TRBV7-6 with TRBJ2-1; 11 bases align to TRBD2. This CDR3 is 17 amino acids long. The V gene's germline CDR1 is SGHVS and CDR2 FNYEAQ. Unmatched junction bases numbered 10, after V lost 4 bases and J lost 5 bases. CDR3 DNA sequence: TGTGCCAGCAGCTCGTTTAGCGGGGGGGCCCTAGACAATGAGCAGTTCTTC. Amino acid sequence: CASSSFSGGALDNEQFF.

This clonotype showed up many times. The J gene is TRBJ1-1, the V gene TRBV20-1, with D hard to call. This CDR3 has 16 residues. Germline CDR1 DFQATT, CDR2 SNEGSKA (reference sequence). Trimming stripped 1 base from V and 0 bases from J, with 15 bases between. This CDR3 reads CSARVGSYLMNTEAFF. The CDR3 nucleotides read TGCAGTGCTAGAGTCGGGTCTTACTTGATGAACACTGAAGCTTTCTTT.

This clonotype has a single count. V gene TRBV15 combines with J gene TRBJ1-6; TRBD1 aligns across 10 bases. V lost 0 bases, J lost 11 bases, and 13 bases stayed unmatched. Germline V CDR1 and CDR2: LNHNV, YYDKDF (reference sequence). There are 18 residues in the CDR3. In DNA form, the CDR3 reads TGTGCCACCAGCAGAGATTTTTCTTGGCGACAGGGGGCTCCACCCCTCCACTTT. It translates to CATSRDFSWRQGAPPLHF.

The rearrangement uses TRBV20-1 and TRBJ1-2, with D tentatively TRBD1 (6 bases). This CDR3 spans 14 amino acids. Germline V CDR1 and CDR2: DFQATT, SNEGSKA (reference sequence). CDR3 DNA sequence: TGCAGCGCTGAAACAGGGAACACACGCTATGGCTACACCTTC. Amino acid sequence: CSAETGNTRYGYTF.

V and J are TRBV5-1 and TRBJ1-2, with D perhaps matching TRBD1 (6 bases). V dropped 0 bases and J dropped 6 bases, with 21 bases sitting between them. Germline assignment: CDR1 SGHRS and CDR2 YFSETQ. This CDR3 is built from 17 residues. The CDR3 region has the DNA TGCGCCAGCAGCTTGGCGCGGGGGCATTCCGCAGAAAATGGCTACACCTTC. Residues: CASSLARGHSAENGYTF.

Only a few counts were recorded for this clonotype. J is TRBJ2-3 and V is TRBV25-1; D uncertain. The germline CDR1 and CDR2 sequences are MGHDK and SYGVNS. The V end lost 8 bases, the J end lost 1 base, and 10 bases lay between the germline ends. The CDR3 extends over 13 amino acids. CDR3 in DNA: TGTGCCAGCGCACCCGGCGGCACAGATACGCAGTATTTT. This gives the protein CASAPGGTDTQYF.

Remarks on this clonotype: At one boundary the junction diverges from the germline segment, which might be a read error. The rearrangement links TRBV2 to TRBJ1-2; 7 bases map to TRBD1. The CDR3 runs 14 residues. Germline V CDR1 and CDR2: SNHLY, FYNNEI. For the CDR3, the DNA is TGCGCCAGCAACCAGCAACAGGGGAATTATGGCTACACTTTC. Protein sequence: CASNQQQGNYGYTF. Variable domain in full (rest from reference TRBV2 and TRBJ1-2): EPEVTQTPSHQVTQMGQEVILRCVPISNHLYFYWYRQILGQKVEFLVSFYNNEISEKSEIFDDQFSVERPDGSNFTLKIRSTKLEDSAMYFCASNQQQGNYGYTFGSGTRLTVV.

The count of this clonotype is one. V is TRBV3-1 and J is TRBJ2-5, with TRBD2 matching over 14 bases. The V and J ends lost 4 bases and 3 bases, in that order; junction bases with no gene match: 4. The CDR3 loop spans 16 amino acids. Germline V gene sequence: CDR1 LGHDT, CDR2 YNNKEL (reference sequence). CDR3 loop: CASSPSGLAGEETQYF. The CDR3 coding sequence is TGTGCCAGCAGCCCTTCGGGACTAGCGGGGGAAGAGACCCAGTACTTC.

CDR3 bases: TGCGCCAGCAGGGCCGGCTGGGCGGTGAAGCCCCAGCATTTT. Translation gives CASRAGWAVKPQHF. The chain recombines TRBV5-1 with TRBJ1-5; D is ambiguous. This CDR3 is 14 amino acids long. V was shortened by 5 bases and J by 8 bases, with 17 bases between the two germline ends. Looked up from germline, CDR1 is SGHRS and CDR2 is YFSETQ.

CDR3 sequence: CASTDRDQPQHF. Here the CDR3 DNA reads TGTGCCAGCACCGACAGGGATCAGCCCCAGCATTTT. The gene calls are TRBV2 and TRBJ1-5; 7 bases line up with TRBD1. The CDR3 is 12 residues long. The germline V gene encodes CDR1 SNHLY and CDR2 FYNNEI. V gave up 7 bases and J gave up 5 bases; unmatched junction bases: 2.

The chain links TRBV5-4 to TRBJ2-1; 11 bases line up with TRBD1. CDR1 SGHNT and CDR2 YYREEE come from the germline V gene (reference sequence). The CDR3 has 15 amino acids. V gave up 2 bases and J gave up 7 bases; unmatched junction bases: 5. CDR3 in amino acids: CASSFRDRGFNEQFF. CDR3 sequence (DNA): TGTGCCAGCAGCTTCCGGGACAGGGGGTTTAATGAGCAGTTCTTC. The full variable domain, with the rest looked up from reference TRBV5-4 and TRBJ2-1, is ETGVTQSPTHLIKTRGQQVTLRCSSQSGHNTVSWYQQALGQGPQFIFQYYREEENGRGNFPPRFSGLQFPNYSSELNVNALELDDSALYLCASSFRDRGFNEQFFGPGTRLTVL.

This clonotype was seen ten or more times. This chain connects TRBV12-3 or TRBV12-4 to TRBJ1-3; D perhaps matches TRBD1 (6 bases). This CDR3 has 14 amino acids. Trimming left V 6 bases short and J 4 bases short, with 13 bases between. The CDR3 coding sequence is TGTGCCAGCAGACGGGGGCTGGGAGGAAACACCATATATTTT. This translates into CASRRGLGGNTIYF.

CDR3 loop: CASSYRADTEAFF. Written as DNA, the CDR3 is TGTGCCAGTAGTTACAGGGCTGACACTGAAGCTTTCTTT. This chain links TRBV19 with TRBJ1-1, with TRBD1 as a possible D gene (6 bases). CDR3 length: 13 residues. Germline CDR1 and CDR2: LNHDA and SQIVND (reference sequence). Trimming left V 5 bases short and J 3 bases short, with 10 bases between.

Notes on this clonotype: One end of the junction varies from germline; a read error may be responsible. The chain recombines TRBV10-3 with TRBJ1-2, with D unresolved. Germline CDR1 is ENHRY and CDR2 is SYGVKD. This CDR3 spans 13 amino acids. The CDR3, as DNA: TGTGCCAGCAGTGAGGAGGACCTCGGGAGCTACACCTTC. This encodes CASSEEDLGSYTF.

This clonotype has just one count. The rearrangement links TRBV12-3 or TRBV12-4 to TRBJ1-2, with D maybe TRBD1 (5 bases). The CDR3 runs to 12 residues. V lost 3 bases and J lost 7, with 9 bases in between. Here the CDR3 DNA reads TGTGCCAGCAGTTTGGGGGATGGTGGCTACACCTTC. It encodes CASSLGDGGYTF.

The chain has TRBV7-9 and TRBJ1-3, with TRBD1 matching 7 bases. This CDR3 has 14 amino acids. The V gene end was trimmed by 5 bases and the J gene end by 4 bases; junction bases not matched to a gene: 5. Germline-derived CDR1 and CDR2 are SEHNR and FQNEAQ (reference sequence). The CDR3 loop is CASSRPGQGNTIYF. CDR3 nucleotides: TGTGCCAGCAGCCGACCGGGACAGGGAAACACCATATATTTT.

There are many counts of this clonotype. The genes are TRBV12-3 or TRBV12-4 and TRBJ1-1; 7 positions agree with TRBD1. This CDR3 contains 14 residues. The junction had 7 bases not matched to a gene; V was cut back by 5 bases and J by 4 bases. CDR3 protein: CASSLSRDSTEAFF. Written as DNA, the CDR3 is TGTGCCAGCAGTCTGAGCCGGGACAGCACTGAAGCTTTCTTT.

The chain employs TRBV7-8 and TRBJ2-7; no clear D. This CDR3 has 15 amino acids. The V end was cut by 4 bases, the J end by 13 bases, with 26 bases between. Germline V gives CDR1 SGHVS, CDR2 FQNEAQ. CDR3 DNA sequence: TGTGCCAGCAGCTCTGGGCCCGGAGAGACCCAGTACCACTACTTC. Its translation: CASSSGPGETQYHYF.

This clonotype was observed many times. The chain couples TRBV5-1 to TRBJ1-2; D gene unclear. Germline-derived CDR1 and CDR2 are SGHRS and YFSETQ. The CDR3 totals 15 residues. The V end was cut by 2 bases, the J end by 8 bases, with 19 bases between. The CDR3 nucleotides read TGCGCCAGCAGCTTTTGGTCCACCACGCCTGGCGGCTACACCTTC. Amino acids: CASSFWSTTPGGYTF.

J is TRBJ1-2 and V is TRBV7-3; D not resolved. Per the germline V gene, CDR1 is SGHTA and CDR2 is FQGTGA. V lost 5 bases, J lost 0 bases, and 13 bases lay in between. The CDR3 runs to 15 residues. CDR3 amino acids: CASSQHMFTNYGYTF. The CDR3, as DNA: TGTGCCAGCAGCCAACACATGTTCACTAACTATGGCTACACCTTC.

This clonotype was recorded at least ten times. The V call is TRBV5-1, the J call TRBJ1-4; D perhaps matches TRBD1 (6 bases). This CDR3 comprises 15 residues. V lost 0 bases and J 5 bases, leaving 11 bases between the germline ends. The germline V gene has CDR1 SGHRS and CDR2 YFSETQ. This CDR3 is CASSLATGENEKLFF. CDR3 nucleotide sequence: TGCGCCAGCAGCTTGGCGACAGGAGAAAATGAAAAACTGTTTTTT.

On this clonotype: This CDR3 fails to terminate in the conserved phenylalanine or tryptophan, so it likely reflects a read error. Because the CDR3's place on the DNA is in doubt, the DNA is left out and the CDR3 is given as listed by TCRdb. The chain recombines TRBV2 with TRBJ2-7; the table assigns TRBD2, which was not confirmed against the DNA. Germline CDR1 reads SNHLY; CDR2 reads FYNNEI. The CDR3 is made up of 14 amino acids, end residues included. CDR3 sequence: CASSEGNWGLHFGN.